This T cell receptor beta chain is drawn from a study of CD8 T cells in Susac syndrome. Sequencing of TCR beta was performed on blood CD8+ and CD4+ T cells. RNA in amounts of roughly 0.5 to 1 ug was reverse transcribed with random hexamers. TCRdb redid the calling of the immunoSEQ multiplex PCR reads with MiXCR, one entry per CDR3 protein. The sample carries about 200,000 distinct CDR3 sequences, 90% to 95% recorded once. Trimming stripped 5 bases from V and 4 bases from J, with 17 bases between. The CDR3 sequence is 15 residues long. The sample was CD4+ T cells from PBMCs. The origin of this receptor is a human donor with multiple sclerosis. This chain joins TRBV12-3 or TRBV12-4 and TRBJ1-2; D ambiguous. CDR3 region: CASSPVATRPYGYTF. The CDR3 nucleotides read TGTGCCAGCAGTCCCGTAGCCACGAGGCCCTATGGCTACACCTTC.